This T cell receptor (beta chain) was captured by sequencing in a study of OX40 agonist ivuxolimab in advanced cancers. Looking at the study overall: The costimulatory receptor OX40 (CD134) was targeted by ivuxolimab, a fully human IgG2 agonistic monoclonal antibody. Intravenous ivuxolimab was administered to patients every 2 weeks at six dose levels: 0.01, 0.1, 0.3, 1.5, 3 and 10 mg/kg. Of the roughly 51 dose-escalation patients, hepatocellular carcinoma was present in roughly 19, melanoma in around 15, renal cell carcinoma in 9 and head and neck cancer in 9. The dose-escalation cohort was over 70% male with a mean age of around 64 years, ranging from about 23 to 85. Patients were allowed to have had prior anti-PD-1, anti-PD-L1 or anti-CTLA-4 therapy, and 30% to 50% of the dose-escalation patients had previously received checkpoint inhibitors. Partial responses occurred in three dose-escalation patients, of whom one had hepatocellular carcinoma and two had cutaneous melanoma. The point of sequencing TCRbeta in the periphery was to test whether ivuxolimab changed TCR sequence diversity and drove clonal T-cell expansion. The paper describes the monotherapy dose-escalation part (N ≈ 49 patients) of the phase I trial of ivuxolimab. The paper's findings and limits, for the study overall: At doses of 0.1 to 3.0 mg/kg, clonal expansion of both CD4+ and CD8+ blood T cells was observed from baseline to week 6. Partial responders in the 0.1-3.0 mg/kg groups had among the lowest normalized peripheral clonal expansion, especially among CD8+ T cells. On average, CD8+ T cells showed more expanded clones than CD4+ T cells after ivuxolimab. Which antigens the clonally expanded peripheral T cells were specific for was not determined. Low levels of normalized T-cell clonal expansion were also seen in some patients who did not respond.

This clone was picked up one time. Its specific antigen is unknown. It has no much larger one-base neighbor in the sample; base qualities were not kept. The CDR3 numbers 15 residues from cysteine through phenylalanine. The entry retains the CDR3 DNA only, 45 bases that are in frame from base 1. Relative to germline, V is missing 2 bases and J is missing 1 base, with 2 bases of the junction outside any gene match. The germline V gene yields SGHRS for CDR1 and YFSETQ for CDR2. To sequence the TCRbeta CDR3 region, genomic DNA was isolated from the sorted cells. The immunoSEQ Assay was used for sequencing of TCRbeta CDR3 regions. TCRdb took over this immuneACCESS table, retaining in-frame rearrangements with V and J assigned. Such tables are incomplete; in checked studies, under half of the missing clones stem from an unresolved V gene, and the remainder is unexplained. The sample table contains about 72,000 clones; only one count was recorded for over 70% of them. The ten top clones hold 5% of the sample.

Patients with a history of autoimmune disease or receiving systemic immunosuppression were excluded from the trial. Peripheral blood for TCR sequencing was collected from all dose cohorts at baseline, on cycle 4 day 1, and on cycle 7 day 1. The samples were drawn from a first-in-human, open-label, multicenter phase I dose-escalation trial of ivuxolimab. Adults with locally advanced or metastatic head and neck squamous cell, hepatocellular, melanoma or renal cell carcinoma were enrolled in the trial. Before TCR sequencing, CD4+ T cells and CD8+ T cells were sorted from peripheral blood as separate populations.

Sequenced material: CD4+ or CD8+ T cells sorted from blood, taken in a trial of the OX40 agonist ivuxolimab. The TCR sequence derives from an adult with an advanced solid tumor such as melanoma, head and neck, liver or kidney cancer. This chain joins TRBV5-1 to TRBJ2-1, and 8 bases in between align with TRBD1. The bases are TGCGCCAGCAGCTTCGGACAGGGTTCCTACAATGAGCAGTTCTTC. It translates as CASSFGQGSYNEQFF.